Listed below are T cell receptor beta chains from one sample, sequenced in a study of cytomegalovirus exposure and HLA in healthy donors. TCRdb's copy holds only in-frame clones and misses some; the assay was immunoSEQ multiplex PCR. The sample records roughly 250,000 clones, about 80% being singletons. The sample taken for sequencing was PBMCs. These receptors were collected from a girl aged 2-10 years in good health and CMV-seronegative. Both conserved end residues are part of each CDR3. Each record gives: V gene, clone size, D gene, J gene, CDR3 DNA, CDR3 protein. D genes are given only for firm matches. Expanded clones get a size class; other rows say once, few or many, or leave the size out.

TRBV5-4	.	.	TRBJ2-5	TGTGCCAGCAGCTTGAGTGGCAGGGGACAAGAGACCCAGTACTTC	CASSLSGRGQETQYF
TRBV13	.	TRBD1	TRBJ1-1	TGTGCCAGCAGCGGCCGGGACAGGGTCCCTGAAGCTTTCTTT	CASSGRDRVPEAFF
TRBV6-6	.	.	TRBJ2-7	TGTGCCAGCAGTTACACGGGACTGGTGGGTGATGAGCAGTACTTC	CASSYTGLVGDEQYF
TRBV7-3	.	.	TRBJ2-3	TGTGCCAGCAGCTTAGGTCCGGGAAGCACAGATACGCAGTATTTT	CASSLGPGSTDTQYF
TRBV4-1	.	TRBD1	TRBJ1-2	TGCGCCAGCAGCCCTGGGACAGGGTCTAACTATGGCTACACCTTC	CASSPGTGSNYGYTF
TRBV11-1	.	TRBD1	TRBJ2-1	TGTGCCAGCAGCCCAGGACAGGGGGCGGGTAATGAGCAGTTCTTC	CASSPGQGAGNEQFF
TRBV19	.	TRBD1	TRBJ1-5	TGTGCCAGTAGTGAACAGGGGAATCAGCCCCAGCATTTT	CASSEQGNQPQHF
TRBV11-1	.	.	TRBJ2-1	TGTGCCAGCAGCTTAGTTCTCATCAGCTCCTACAATGAGCAGTTCTTC	CASSLVLISSYNEQFF
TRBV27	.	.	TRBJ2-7	TGTGCCAGCAGCCCAGGTGCAGGATTTCAGGGCTACGAGCAGTACTTC	CASSPGAGFQGYEQYF
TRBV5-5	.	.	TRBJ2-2	TGTGCCAGCAGTATTACAGAAATCACCGGGGAGCTGTTTTTT	CASSITEITGELFF
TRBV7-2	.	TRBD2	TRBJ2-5	TGTGCCAGCAGCTTACTAGCGGGGGGGCCTGAGGAGCAGTACTTC	CASSLLAGGPEEQYF
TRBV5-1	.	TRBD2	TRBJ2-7	TGCGCCAGCCGACTTTGGACCGGGACTAGCGGGGTTTACGAGCAGTACTTC	CASRLWTGTSGVYEQYF
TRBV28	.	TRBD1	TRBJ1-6	TGTGCCAGCAGTCTAGGGGACAGTTCCTATAATTCACCCCTCCACTTT	CASSLGDSSYNSPLHF
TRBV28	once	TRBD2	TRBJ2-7	TGTGCCAGCAGTCAACCCGGACTAGTTGTGGCTGGCTCCTACGAGCAGTACTTC	CASSQPGLVVAGSYEQYF
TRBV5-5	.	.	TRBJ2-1	TGTGCCAGCAGCTTGGCTGCTTTACAGGGTATCTACAATGAGCAGTTCTTC	CASSLAALQGIYNEQFF
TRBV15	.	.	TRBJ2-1	TGTGCCACCAGCAGAGAGGCGGGACTTGGAGATGAGCAGTTCTTC	CATSREAGLGDEQFF
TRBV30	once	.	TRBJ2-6	TGTGCCTGGAGTCCACTAGGGGGAAGTGGGGCCAACGTCCTGACTTTC	CAWSPLGGSGANVLTF
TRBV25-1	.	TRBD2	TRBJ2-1	TGTGCCAGCAGTGGTATGGCCGGGACTAGCGGAAACAATGAGCAGTTCTTC	CASSGMAGTSGNNEQFF
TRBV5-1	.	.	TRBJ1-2	TGCGCCAGCAGCGGGAAGGGGTACTATGGCTACACCTTC	CASSGKGYYGYTF
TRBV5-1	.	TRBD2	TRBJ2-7	TGCGCCAGCAGTTTGGCGGGAGGGCGACCCTACGAGCAGTACTTC	CASSLAGGRPYEQYF
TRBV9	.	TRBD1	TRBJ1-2	TGTGCCAGCAGCAAACAGGGGGCAATGGACTATGGCTACACCTTC	CASSKQGAMDYGYTF